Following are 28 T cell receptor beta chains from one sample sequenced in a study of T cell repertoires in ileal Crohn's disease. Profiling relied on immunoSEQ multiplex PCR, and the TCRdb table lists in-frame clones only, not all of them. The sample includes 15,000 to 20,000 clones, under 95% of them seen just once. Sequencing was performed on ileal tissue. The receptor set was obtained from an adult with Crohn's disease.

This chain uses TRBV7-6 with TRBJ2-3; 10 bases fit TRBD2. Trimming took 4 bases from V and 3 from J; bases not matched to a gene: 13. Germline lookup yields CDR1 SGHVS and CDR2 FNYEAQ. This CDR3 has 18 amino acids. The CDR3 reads CASSSGPPAGGRTDTQYF. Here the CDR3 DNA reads TGTGCCAGCAGCTCGGGCCCCCCAGCGGGGGGGCGGACAGATACGCAGTATTTT. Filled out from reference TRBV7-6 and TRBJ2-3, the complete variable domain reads GAGVSQSPRYKVTKRGQDVALRCDPISGHVSLYWYRQALGQGPEFLTYFNYEAQQDKSGLPNDRFSAERPEGSISTLTIQRTEQRDSAMYRCASSSGPPAGGRTDTQYFGPGTRLTVL.

This chain's CDR3 is CASSPGQGLLIEQYF. The CDR3 DNA sequence: TGTGCCAGCAGCCCGGGACAGGGGCTACTGATAGAGCAGTATTTT. This chain joins TRBV12-1 and TRBJ2-3; the tabulated D call, TRBD1, remains unverified against the DNA. TRBV12-1 is termed a pseudogene. The CDR3 totals 15 residues.

The CDR3 here is CASSLSGWNEQFF. CDR3 nucleotides: TGTGCCAGCAGCTTGTCCGGGTGGAATGAGCAGTTCTTC. The chain couples TRBV5-4 to TRBJ2-1; D not certain. Deletions cut 1 base from V and 7 bases from J, with 9 bases between. The CDR3 covers 13 residues. CDR1 SGHNT and CDR2 YYREEE come from the germline V gene (reference sequence). Variable domain in full (rest from reference TRBV5-4 and TRBJ2-1): ETGVTQSPTHLIKTRGQQVTLRCSSQSGHNTVSWYQQALGQGPQFIFQYYREEENGRGNFPPRFSGLQFPNYSSELNVNALELDDSALYLCASSLSGWNEQFFGPGTRLTVL.

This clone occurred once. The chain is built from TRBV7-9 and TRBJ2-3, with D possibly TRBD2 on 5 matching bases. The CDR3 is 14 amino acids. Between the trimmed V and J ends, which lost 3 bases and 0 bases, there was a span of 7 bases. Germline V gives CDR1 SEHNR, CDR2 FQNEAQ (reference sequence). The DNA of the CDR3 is TGTGCCAGCAGCTTGACTACTAGCACAGATACGCAGTATTTT. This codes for CASSLTTSTDTQYF. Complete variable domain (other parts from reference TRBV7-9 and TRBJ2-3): DTGVSQNPRHKITKRGQNVTFRCDPISEHNRLYWYRQTLGQGPEFLTYFQNEAQLEKSRLLSDRFSAERPKGSFSTLEIQRTEQGDSAMYLCASSLTTSTDTQYFGPGTRLTVL.

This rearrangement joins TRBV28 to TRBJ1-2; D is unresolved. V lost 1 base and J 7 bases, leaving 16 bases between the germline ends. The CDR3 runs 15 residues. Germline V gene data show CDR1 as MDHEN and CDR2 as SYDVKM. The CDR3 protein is CASSLFVGVSRGYTF. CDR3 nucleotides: TGTGCCAGCAGTTTATTCGTGGGAGTAAGTCGTGGCTACACCTTC.

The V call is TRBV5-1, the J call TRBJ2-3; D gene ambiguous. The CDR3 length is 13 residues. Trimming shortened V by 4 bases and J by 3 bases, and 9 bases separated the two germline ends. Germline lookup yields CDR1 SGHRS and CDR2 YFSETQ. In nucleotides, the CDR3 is TGCGCCAGCAGCGTTTCTAGAACAGATACGCAGTATTTT. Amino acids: CASSVSRTDTQYF.

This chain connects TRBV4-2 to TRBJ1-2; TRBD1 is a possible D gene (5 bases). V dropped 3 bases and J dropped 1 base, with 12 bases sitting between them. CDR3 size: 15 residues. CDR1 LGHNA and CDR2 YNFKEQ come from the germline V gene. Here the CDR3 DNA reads TGTGCCAGCAGCCATAACAGGCTAGTTAACTATGGCTACACCTTC. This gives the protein CASSHNRLVNYGYTF.

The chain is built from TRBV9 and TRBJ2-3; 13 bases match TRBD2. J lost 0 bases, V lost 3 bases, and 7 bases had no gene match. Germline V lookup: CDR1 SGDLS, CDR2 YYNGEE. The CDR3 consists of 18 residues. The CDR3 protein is CASSAMGLAGISTDTQYF. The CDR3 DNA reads TGTGCCAGCAGCGCGATGGGACTAGCGGGAATTAGCACAGATACGCAGTATTTT.

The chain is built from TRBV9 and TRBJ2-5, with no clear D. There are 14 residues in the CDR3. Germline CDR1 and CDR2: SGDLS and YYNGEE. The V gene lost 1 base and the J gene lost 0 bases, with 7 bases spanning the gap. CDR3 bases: TGTGCCAGCAGCGTAAGAACAGACCAAGAGACCCAGTACTTC. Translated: CASSVRTDQETQYF.

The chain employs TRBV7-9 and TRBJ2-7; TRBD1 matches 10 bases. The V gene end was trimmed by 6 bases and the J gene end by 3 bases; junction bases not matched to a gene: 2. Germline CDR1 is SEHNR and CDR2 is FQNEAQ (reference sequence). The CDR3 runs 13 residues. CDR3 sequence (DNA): TGTGCCAGCAGAGGACAGGGGGTCTACGAGCAGTACTTC. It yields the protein CASRGQGVYEQYF.

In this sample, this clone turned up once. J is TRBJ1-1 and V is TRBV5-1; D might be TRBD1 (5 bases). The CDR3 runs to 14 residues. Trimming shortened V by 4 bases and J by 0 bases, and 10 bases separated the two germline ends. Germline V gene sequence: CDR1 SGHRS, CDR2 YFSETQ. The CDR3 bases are TGCGCCAGCAGCCCCGGGACTCTGAACACTGAAGCTTTCTTT. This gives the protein CASSPGTLNTEAFF. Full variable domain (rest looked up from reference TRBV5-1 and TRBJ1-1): KAGVTQTPRYLIKTRGQQVTLSCSPISGHRSVSWYQQTPGQGLQFLFEYFSETQRNKGNFPGRFSGRQFSNSRSEMNVSTLELGDSALYLCASSPGTLNTEAFFGQGTRLTVV.

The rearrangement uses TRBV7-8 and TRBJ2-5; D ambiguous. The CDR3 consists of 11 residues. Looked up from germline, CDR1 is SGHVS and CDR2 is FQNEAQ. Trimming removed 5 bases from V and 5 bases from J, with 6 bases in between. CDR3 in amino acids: CASSPRETQYF. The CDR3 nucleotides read TGTGCCAGCAGCCCCCGGGAGACCCAGTACTTC.

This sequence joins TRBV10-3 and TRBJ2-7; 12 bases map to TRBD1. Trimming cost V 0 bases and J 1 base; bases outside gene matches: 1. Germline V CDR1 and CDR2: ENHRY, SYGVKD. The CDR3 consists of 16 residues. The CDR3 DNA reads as TGTGCCATCAGTGAGTCGGGACAGGGGGCTTCCTACGAGCAGTACTTC. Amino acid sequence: CAISESGQGASYEQYF.

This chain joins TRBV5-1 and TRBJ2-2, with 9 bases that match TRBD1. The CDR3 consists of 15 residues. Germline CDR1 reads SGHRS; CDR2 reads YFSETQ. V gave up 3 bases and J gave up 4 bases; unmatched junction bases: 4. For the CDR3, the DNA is TGCGCCAGCAGCTCGGGACAGGGCTCCACCGGGGAGCTGTTTTTT. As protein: CASSSGQGSTGELFF.

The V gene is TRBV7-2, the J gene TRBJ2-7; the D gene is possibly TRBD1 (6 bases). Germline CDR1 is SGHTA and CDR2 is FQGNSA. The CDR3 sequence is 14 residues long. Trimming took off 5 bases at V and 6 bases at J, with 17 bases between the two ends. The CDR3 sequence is CASSRSYSGVEQYF. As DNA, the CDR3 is TGTGCCAGCAGCAGATCATATTCAGGGGTCGAGCAGTACTTC.

CDR3 amino acids: CASSSWTGGSTEAFF. The CDR3 DNA is TGTGCCAGCAGCAGCTGGACAGGGGGCTCCACTGAAGCTTTCTTT. The chain employs TRBV5-4 and TRBJ1-1; 11 nucleotides agree with TRBD1. Germline-derived CDR1 and CDR2 are SGHNT and YYREEE (reference sequence). The V gene end was trimmed by 4 bases and the J gene end by 4 bases; junction bases not matched to a gene: 6. The CDR3 loop spans 15 amino acids. Variable domain in full (rest from reference TRBV5-4 and TRBJ1-1): ETGVTQSPTHLIKTRGQQVTLRCSSQSGHNTVSWYQQALGQGPQFIFQYYREEENGRGNFPPRFSGLQFPNYSSELNVNALELDDSALYLCASSSWTGGSTEAFFGQGTRLTVV.

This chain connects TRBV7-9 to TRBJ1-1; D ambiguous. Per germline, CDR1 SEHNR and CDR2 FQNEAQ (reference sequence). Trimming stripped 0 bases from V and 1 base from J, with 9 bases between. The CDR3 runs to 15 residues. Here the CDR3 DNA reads TGTGCCAGCAGCTTAGCGGAGCGGAGGAACACTGAAGCTTTCTTT. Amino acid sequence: CASSLAERRNTEAFF.

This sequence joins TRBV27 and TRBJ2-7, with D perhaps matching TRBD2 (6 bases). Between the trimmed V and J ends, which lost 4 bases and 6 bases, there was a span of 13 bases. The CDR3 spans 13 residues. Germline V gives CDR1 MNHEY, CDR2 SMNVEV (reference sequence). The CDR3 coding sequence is TGTGCCAGCAGTTCCGGGACTTCTTTCGAGCAGTACTTC. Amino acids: CASSSGTSFEQYF.

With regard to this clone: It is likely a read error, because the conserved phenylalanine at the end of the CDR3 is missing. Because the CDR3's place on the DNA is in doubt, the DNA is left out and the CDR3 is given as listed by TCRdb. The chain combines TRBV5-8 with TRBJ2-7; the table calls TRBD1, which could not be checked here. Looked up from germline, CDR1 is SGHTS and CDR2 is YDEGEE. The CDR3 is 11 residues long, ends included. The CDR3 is CASSFQGQGSP.

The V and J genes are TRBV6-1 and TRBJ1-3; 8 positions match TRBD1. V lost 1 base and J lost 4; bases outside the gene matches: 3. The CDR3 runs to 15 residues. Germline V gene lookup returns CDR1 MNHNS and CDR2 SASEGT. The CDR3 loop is CASSEGTGPGNTIYF. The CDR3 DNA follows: TGTGCCAGCAGTGAAGGGACAGGGCCCGGAAACACCATATATTTT.

CDR3 sequence (DNA): TGTGCTAGTGGTTTGCCCACCCCAACTCCTAGAGGGGAGACCCAGTACTTC. Its protein is CASGLPTPTPRGETQYF. The J gene is TRBJ2-5, the V gene TRBV12-5, with TRBD2 as a possible D gene (5 bases). Trimming pared 2 bases from V and 5 bases from J, leaving 21 bases between. The length of the CDR3 is 17 residues. Germline V CDR1 and CDR2: LGHNT, FRNRAP.

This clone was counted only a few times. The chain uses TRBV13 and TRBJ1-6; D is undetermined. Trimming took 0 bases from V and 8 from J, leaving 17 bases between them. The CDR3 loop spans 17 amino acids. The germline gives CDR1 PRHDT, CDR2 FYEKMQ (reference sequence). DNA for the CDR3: TGTGCCAGCAGCTTAGGAACAGCGGAAACTAGAGATTCACCCCTCCACTTT. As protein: CASSLGTAETRDSPLHF.

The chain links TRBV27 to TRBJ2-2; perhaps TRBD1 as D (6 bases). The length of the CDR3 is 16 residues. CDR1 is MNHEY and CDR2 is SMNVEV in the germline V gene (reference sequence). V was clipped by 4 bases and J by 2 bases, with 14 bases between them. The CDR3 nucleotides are TGTGCCAGCAGTTCGCTTACCAGGGGCAACACCGGGGAGCTGTTTTTT. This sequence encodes CASSSLTRGNTGELFF.

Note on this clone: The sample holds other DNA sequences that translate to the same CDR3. CDR3 sequence: CASSLYGTGTQYF. The CDR3 coding sequence is TGTGCCAGCAGTTTATACGGGACTGGGACGCAGTATTTT. The chain couples TRBV27 to TRBJ2-3, with D tentatively TRBD2 (6 bases). With 1 base removed from V and 9 bases from J, the gap between germline ends came to 11 bases. The CDR3 has 13 amino acids. CDR1 and CDR2 (germline): MNHEY, SMNVEV (reference sequence).

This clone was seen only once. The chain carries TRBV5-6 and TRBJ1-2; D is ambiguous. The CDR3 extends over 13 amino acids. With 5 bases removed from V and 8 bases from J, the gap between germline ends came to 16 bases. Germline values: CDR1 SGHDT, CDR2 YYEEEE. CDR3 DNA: TGTGCCAGCAGTTGGGCCTTAACGGGAGGCTACACCTTC. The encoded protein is CASSWALTGGYTF.

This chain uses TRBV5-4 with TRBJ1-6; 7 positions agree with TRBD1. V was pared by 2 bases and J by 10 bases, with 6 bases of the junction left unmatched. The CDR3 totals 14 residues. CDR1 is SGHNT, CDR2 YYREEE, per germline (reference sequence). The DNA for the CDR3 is TGTGCCAGCAGCTTTGAGGGGGCGCCATCACCCCTCCACTTT. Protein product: CASSFEGAPSPLHF.

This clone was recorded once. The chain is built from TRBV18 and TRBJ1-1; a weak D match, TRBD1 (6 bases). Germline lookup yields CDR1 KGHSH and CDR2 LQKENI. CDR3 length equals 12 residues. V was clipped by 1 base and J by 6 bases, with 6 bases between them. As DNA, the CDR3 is TGTGCCAGCTCACCACAGGGGGCTGAAGCTTTCTTT. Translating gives CASSPQGAEAFF.

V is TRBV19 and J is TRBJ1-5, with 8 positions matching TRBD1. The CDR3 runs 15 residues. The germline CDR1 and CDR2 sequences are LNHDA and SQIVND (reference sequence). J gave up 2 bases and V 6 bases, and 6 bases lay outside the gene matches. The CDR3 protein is CASSLTGAGNQPQHF. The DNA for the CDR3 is TGTGCCAGTAGCCTGACAGGGGCGGGCAATCAGCCCCAGCATTTT.